This passage covers 18 T cell receptor beta chains from one sample sequenced in a study of blood T cell repertoires in COVID-19. Here immunoSEQ multiplex PCR was the method, and the copy in TCRdb shows in-frame clones only, minus some. The table lists 110,000 or so clones, roughly 80% of them singletons. Sequenced input: peripheral blood. All receptors derive from a man aged 50 to 60 with acute or convalescent COVID-19.

The chain is built from TRBV5-6 and TRBJ1-1; D remains ambiguous. CDR1 SGHDT and CDR2 YYEEEE come from the germline V gene. CDR3 length: 14 amino acids. The germline V and J ends were trimmed by 0 bases and 0 bases, with 6 bases remaining between them. This chain's CDR3 is CASSLANMNTEAFF. The CDR3 DNA follows: TGTGCCAGCAGCTTGGCAAACATGAACACTGAAGCTTTCTTT.

The chain uses TRBV9 and TRBJ1-4; D might be TRBD1 (6 bases). CDR1 and CDR2 (germline): SGDLS, YYNGEE. V gave up 0 bases and J gave up 4 bases, with 10 bases separating them. The CDR3 consists of 15 residues. The CDR3 region is CASSVVGASNEKLFF. The CDR3 bases are TGTGCCAGCAGCGTAGTGGGGGCTAGTAATGAAAAACTGTTTTTT.

CDR3 nucleotide sequence: TGTGCCAGCAGCGAGGGGACAGGGTTGGGTCAGCCCCAGCATTTT. Translating it yields CASSEGTGLGQPQHF. The rearrangement joins TRBV9 to TRBJ1-5, with 9 bases that match TRBD1. V was pared by 3 bases and J by 6 bases, with 7 bases of the junction left unmatched. Germline V gene data show CDR1 as SGDLS and CDR2 as YYNGEE. The CDR3 spans 15 residues.

The gene calls are TRBV2 and TRBJ2-1, with D unresolved. The CDR3 consists of 13 residues. CDR1 is SNHLY and CDR2 is FYNNEI in the germline V gene. Trimming stripped 10 bases from V and 7 bases from J, with 17 bases between. The CDR3: CATRFGRWNEQFF. Written as DNA, the CDR3 is TGTGCCACTAGATTCGGAAGGTGGAATGAGCAGTTCTTC.

The chain links TRBV27 to TRBJ2-6; no firm D call. CDR1 is MNHEY, CDR2 SMNVEV, per germline (reference sequence). Trimming removed 5 bases at V and 4 bases at J, with 18 bases between. The CDR3 consists of 17 residues. The CDR3 region has the DNA TGTGCCAGCAGTCCCCCCCTCCTCGTTCAGGGGGCCAACGTCCTGACTTTC. Amino acids: CASSPPLLVQGANVLTF.

This clone has just one count. The CDR3, as DNA: TGTGCCAGCAGAACTCCGGACAGGGGAAAACTGTTTTTT. As protein: CASRTPDRGKLFF. The rearrangement joins TRBV11-2 to TRBJ1-4, with 9 bases matching TRBD1. Germline CDR1 SGHAT, CDR2 FQNNGV. The length of the CDR3 is 13 residues. V trimming: 6 bases; J trimming: 10 bases; junction bases outside the gene matches: 6.

This chain connects TRBV28 to TRBJ1-1, with 8 nucleotides matching TRBD1. In germline, CDR1 is MDHEN, CDR2 SYDVKM. J gave up 0 bases and V 8 bases, and 2 bases lay outside the gene matches. This CDR3 has 13 residues. The chain's CDR3 is CASWTGLNTEAFF. The CDR3 DNA reads TGTGCCAGCTGGACAGGGTTGAACACTGAAGCTTTCTTT.

The chain carries TRBV28 and TRBJ1-3; possible D gene TRBD1, 6 bases. Germline CDR1 is MDHEN and CDR2 is SYDVKM. Trimming pared 11 bases from V and 0 bases from J, leaving 14 bases between. The CDR3 contains 14 residues. The CDR3 region is CASGGLRSGNTIYF. CDR3 nucleotide sequence: TGTGCCTCCGGGGGGCTTCGCTCTGGAAACACCATATATTTT. The full variable domain, with the rest looked up from reference TRBV28 and TRBJ1-3, is DVKVTQSSRYLVKRTGEKVFLECVQDMDHENMFWYRQDPGLGLRLIYFSYDVKMKEKGDIPEGYSVSREKKERFSLILESASTNQTSMYLCASGGLRSGNTIYFGEGSWLTVV.

The chain is built from TRBV30 and TRBJ1-1; perhaps TRBD1 as D (5 bases). CDR1 is GTSNPN, CDR2 SVGIG, per germline (reference sequence). V gave up 3 bases and J gave up 4 bases, with 18 bases separating them. The CDR3 covers 15 residues. The CDR3 is CAWREEQRGGTEAFF. CDR3 coding DNA: TGTGCCTGGAGGGAAGAACAGAGGGGAGGCACTGAAGCTTTCTTT. Combining the CDR3 with reference TRBV30 and TRBJ1-1 gives the whole variable domain SQTIHQWPATLVQPVGSPLSLECTVEGTSNPNLYWYRQAAGRGLQLLFYSVGIGQISSEVPQNLSASRPQDRQFILSSKKLLLSDSGFYLCAWREEQRGGTEAFFGQGTRLTVV.

This clone was counted a single time. The chain recombines TRBV5-6 with TRBJ1-6; 7 bases are a match to TRBD1. The CDR3 has 13 residues. The germline gives CDR1 SGHDT, CDR2 YYEEEE. Germline trimming cut 3 bases from V and 10 bases from J; bases unmatched to any gene: 4. CDR3 loop: CASSYQGGSPLHF. Written as DNA, the CDR3 is TGTGCCAGCAGCTATCAGGGGGGCTCACCCCTCCACTTT.

V usage is TRBV4-1 and J usage is TRBJ1-5; D is uncertain. Per the germline V gene, CDR1 is MGHRA and CDR2 is YSYEKL. The CDR3 spans 14 residues. The V gene lost 3 bases and the J gene lost 5 bases, with 11 bases spanning the gap. Here the CDR3 DNA reads TGCGCCAGCAGCCAGTCCGGAGCCGATCAGCCCCAGCATTTT. This codes for CASSQSGADQPQHF.

This rearrangement joins TRBV24-1 to TRBJ2-3, with D possibly TRBD2 on 7 matching bases. V was trimmed by 5 bases and J by 5 bases, leaving 16 bases between them. This CDR3 contains 15 residues. CDR1 is KGHDR and CDR2 is SFDVKD in the germline V gene. Written as DNA, the CDR3 is TGTGCCACCAGTGCGCGAGTGGGGGGGCGAGATACGCAGTATTTT. The encoded protein is CATSARVGGRDTQYF.

This clone showed up just a few times. The J gene is TRBJ1-2, the V gene TRBV28; no clear D gene. Germline V CDR1 and CDR2: MDHEN, SYDVKM. The germline V and J ends were trimmed by 3 bases and 7 bases, with 21 bases remaining between them. CDR3 length: 16 residues. The CDR3 sequence: CASSLGGPERPGGYTF. The CDR3 region has the DNA TGTGCCAGCAGTTTGGGAGGGCCGGAGAGGCCCGGTGGCTACACCTTC.

V is TRBV6-1 and J is TRBJ1-2; D is possibly TRBD1 (5 bases). V gave up 2 bases and J gave up 2 bases, with 9 bases separating them. The CDR3 consists of 14 residues. Per germline, CDR1 MNHNS and CDR2 SASEGT. The CDR3 is CASSESNRNYGYTF. CDR3 DNA: TGTGCCAGCAGTGAATCGAACAGGAACTATGGCTACACCTTC.

The chain has TRBV6-6 and TRBJ1-1; D is possibly TRBD1 (6 bases). There are 16 residues in the CDR3. In germline, CDR1 is MNHNY, CDR2 SVGAGI (reference sequence). V lost 5 bases, J lost 0 bases, and 16 bases lay in between. The CDR3 spells CASSRGQLSMNTEAFF. The CDR3 DNA sequence: TGTGCCAGCAGTCGAGGACAGCTAAGTATGAACACTGAAGCTTTCTTT.

The chain is built from TRBV30 and TRBJ1-2; D may be TRBD1 (5 bases). CDR3 length: 14 amino acids. Germline CDR1 and CDR2: GTSNPN and SVGIG (reference sequence). Trimming took off 2 bases at V and 1 base at J, with 11 bases between the two ends. The CDR3 DNA reads TGTGCCTGGAGTAAACAGGCGATTAACTATGGCTACACCTTC. Translating gives CAWSKQAINYGYTF.

The CDR3 here is CASSPPGQGSYPDTQYF. The CDR3 DNA reads TGTGCCAGCTCACCACCGGGGCAGGGGAGTTACCCAGATACGCAGTATTTT. The rearrangement links TRBV18 to TRBJ2-3, with a weak D call TRBD1 (6 bases). Looked up from germline, CDR1 is KGHSH and CDR2 is LQKENI. The V end was cut by 0 bases, the J end by 4 bases, with 17 bases between. The CDR3 covers 17 residues.

CDR3: CASSLDSYYGYTF. CDR3 sequence (DNA): TGTGCCAGCAGCCTGGACAGCTACTATGGCTACACCTTC. The genes are TRBV12-3 or TRBV12-4 and TRBJ1-2; possible D gene TRBD1, 6 bases. Trimming cost V 6 bases and J 3 bases, with 11 bases left between them. The CDR3 loop spans 13 amino acids.